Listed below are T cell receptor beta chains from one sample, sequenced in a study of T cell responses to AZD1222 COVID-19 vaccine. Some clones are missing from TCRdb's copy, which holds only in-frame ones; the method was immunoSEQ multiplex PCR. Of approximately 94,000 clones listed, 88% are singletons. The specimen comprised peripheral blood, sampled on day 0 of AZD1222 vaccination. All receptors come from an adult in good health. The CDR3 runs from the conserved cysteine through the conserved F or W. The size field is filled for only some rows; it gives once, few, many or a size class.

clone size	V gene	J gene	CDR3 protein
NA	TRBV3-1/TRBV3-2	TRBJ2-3	CASSPTSGSTDTQYF
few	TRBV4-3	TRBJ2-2	CASSQDGLAERTGELFF
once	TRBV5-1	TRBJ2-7	CASRGTETYEQYF
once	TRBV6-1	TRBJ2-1	CASSEGERGEQFF
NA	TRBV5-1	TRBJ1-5	CASHPGVNQPQHF
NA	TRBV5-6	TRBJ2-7	CASSSRLAHPYEQYF
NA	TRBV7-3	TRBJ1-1	CASSLGPRGRTAFF
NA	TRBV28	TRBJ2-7	CASSSPGGLDEQYF
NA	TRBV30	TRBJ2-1	CAWSAGQGANEQFF
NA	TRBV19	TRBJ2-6	CASSHRVDGANVLTF
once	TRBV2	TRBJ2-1	CATQDVTIGGGEQFF
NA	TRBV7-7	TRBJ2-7	CASSLGTGGSYEQYF
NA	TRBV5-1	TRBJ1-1	CASSSIGDQNTEAFF
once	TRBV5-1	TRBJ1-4	CASRTGPREKLFF
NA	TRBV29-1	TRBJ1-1	CSVYRTGVNTEAFF
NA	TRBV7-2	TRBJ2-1	CASSLDHSHNEQFF
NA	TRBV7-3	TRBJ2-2	CASSLPQTSGRWELFF
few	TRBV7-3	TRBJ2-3	CASSLMLADTQYF
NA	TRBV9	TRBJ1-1	CASSAGGAGAEAFF
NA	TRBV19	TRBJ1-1	CASSPGQPENTEAFF
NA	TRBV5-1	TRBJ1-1	CASSLAGVGTEAFF
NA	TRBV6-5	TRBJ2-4	CASSAGNLGKNIQYF
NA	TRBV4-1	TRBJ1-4	CASSQDYRGQKLFF
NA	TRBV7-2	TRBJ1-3	CASSLGGGDRGNTIYF
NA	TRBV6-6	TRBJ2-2	CASSQPGQGNTGELFF
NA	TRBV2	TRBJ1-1	CASRTQGRGEAFF
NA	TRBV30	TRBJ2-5	CAWSVPVGTSPLRQETQYF
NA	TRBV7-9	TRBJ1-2	CASRDLGGYTF
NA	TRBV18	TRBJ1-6	CASSPIGASSPLHF
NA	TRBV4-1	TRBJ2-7	CASSHAYEQYF
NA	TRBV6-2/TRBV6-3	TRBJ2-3	CASSYSREADTQYF
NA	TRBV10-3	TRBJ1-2	CAIRTGTGGVYGYTF
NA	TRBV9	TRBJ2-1	CASSTPGMSEQFF
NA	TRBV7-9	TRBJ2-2	CASSSKDGTGEVGELFF
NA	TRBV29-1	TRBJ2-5	CSVDPTGRETQYF
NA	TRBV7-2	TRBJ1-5	CASSLVTGGGQPQHF